Included here is one TCR beta chain sequence, with context. Authors' methods: The assay estimated nucleated cells by amplifying reference gene primers. The assay was immunoSEQ multiplex PCR, and TCRdb's table has in-frame clones only and misses some. V, J and clone size reflect that table, while D and trimming were determined from the DNA. The table lists a few hundred thousand clones, about 83% of them singletons. The record originates from a study of blood T cell repertoires in COVID-19. Study summary: Samples taken during acute and convalescent COVID-19 were collected in the United States, Italy and Spain. PBMCs, B-cell-depleted T cells, or T cells provided the cDNA or gDNA that made up the material.

Germline assignment: CDR1 SGHAT and CDR2 FQNNGV. This CDR3 is 16 amino acids long. J gave up 7 bases and V 5 bases, and 13 bases lay outside the gene matches. The TCR originated in a man between 25 and 39 years old who had recovered from COVID-19. The chain recombines TRBV11-2 with TRBJ1-4; 7 bases map to TRBD1. Sequences were obtained from peripheral blood. The CDR3 reads CASSPQGQENGEKLFF. For the CDR3, the DNA is TGTGCCAGCAGCCCCCAAGGACAGGAAAATGGTGAAAAACTGTTTTTT.